This T cell receptor (beta chain) stems from a study of cytomegalovirus exposure and HLA in healthy donors (TCRdb year 2017). For context, the study as a whole: According to an earlier analysis of a few hundred of the donors, about 179 million T cells yielded roughly 110 million unique TCR beta sequences and about 300 Gb of sequence data. To study patterns of TCR occurrence, a later analysis re-analyzed previously published TCR beta repertoires from more than 550 donors and added high-resolution HLA genotyping. Every repertoire in the discovery cohort had been generated on one and the same sequencing platform. Typing coverage differed by locus: A, B, C, DRB1 and DQB1 were typed in roughly 629-640 donors, DQA1 in about 550, DPA1 in some 610, and DPB1 in around 440. Donor age, sex, ethnicity and CMV serostatus were collected together with the repertoire data. HLA typing included class I and class II loci at four-digit resolution. Among 398 genotyped donors of the cohort, an average of roughly 240,000 unique TCR beta nucleotide sequences were sequenced per donor, roughly a sixth of them non-productive. Several DR-DQ haplotypes were treated as single units for association and clustering because of strong linkage in the cohort. In a later genetic analysis, genome-wide SNP genotypes for about three fifths of the 666 donors were used, and that subset was treated as a discovery cohort. Rather than using new phenotypic data, the later analysis identified candidate immune exposures from TCR beta sequences and from how often those sequences occurred across donors. Of the 300 to 400 genotyped donors, around 81% fell in the genetic ancestry cluster associated with self-reported Caucasian donors. The study aimed to test whether signatures of past pathogen exposure could be identified by cataloging public T cell receptors. The study profiled the T cell repertoires of hundreds of subjects by immunosequencing and related them to cytomegalovirus serostatus. A separate validation cohort of more than 100 different subjects was used in addition to the approximately 700-subject first cohort. High-throughput TCR immunosequencing, statistical association of individual TCRs with disease status, and machine learning were combined to predict cytomegalovirus infection status. In an earlier analysis of 500 to 650 of the donors, high-throughput TCR beta sequencing was used to judge whether each TCR beta V gene segment behaved as functional or pseudogenic. Roughly 300 gigabases of sequencing data and 70 million to 85 million unique TCR sequences were included in an early release covering about 700 HLA-typed donors.

CDR1 SGHNT and CDR2 YYREEE were looked up in the germline V gene (reference sequence). The CDR3 holds 13 amino acids from the cysteine to the phenylalanine. The read is trimmed to its CDR3 DNA, 39 bases read in frame from base 1. V drops 4 bases and J drops 3 bases, leaving 10 bases in between. The library was prepared using the immunoSEQ multiplex PCR assay. The multiplex PCR relied on a mix of 60 forward primers for TCR Vbeta segments and 13 reverse primers for TCR Jbeta segments. Amplification of the CDR3 region of rearranged TCR beta genes was performed with a multiplex PCR assay on genomic DNA. Amplified TCR beta libraries were sequenced as 87-base-pair reads on the Illumina HiSeq System. The original methods were these. In a later analysis, tens of millions of unique TCR beta chains were counted across the approximately 640 repertoires, and roughly 9.9 million of these chains were shared by at least two donors. A nearest-neighbor algorithm error-corrected the raw reads and collapsed the reads into unique sequences, merging closely related sequences to remove PCR and sequencing errors. To assign V, D and J gene segments, CDR3 sequences were aligned to IMGT reference sequences. For a sequence to be retained, at least a six-nucleotide match to both a V gene segment and a J gene segment was required. A rearrangement counted as productive if the CDR3 had no stop codons and remained in frame with V and J, and every other rearrangement counted as non-productive. Following IMGT convention, CDR3 was defined as the stretch from the second conserved V-encoded cysteine up to the conserved J-encoded phenylalanine. The earlier analysis of some 540 of the donors excluded any sequence lacking an unambiguous match to a single V gene segment. In an earlier analysis of several hundred of the donors, V segments were called functional above 56.7% productive rearrangements and were called segregating when the between-donor standard deviation exceeded 5%. A statistical classification framework was built to diagnose cytomegalovirus status from the catalog of TCR beta chain sequences. V and J gene assignment, in a later analysis, came from comparing TCR nucleotide sequences with IMGT/GENE-DB human TR gene sequences. The TCRdist pipeline was used in a later analysis to assign CDR3 sequences and most-parsimonious VDJ recombination scenarios. In a later analysis, every TCR beta chain was defined by the combination of its CDR3 amino acid sequence and its V-gene family, and reads without a unique V-gene family were dropped. To address suspected cross-contamination and a sequencing artifact, a later analysis removed 592 highly shared, low-generation-probability nucleotide sequences. For each public chain, a later analysis derived a clonal expansion index from normalized ranks of inferred template counts within each repertoire. Generation probabilities in a later analysis came from a VDJ recombination model fitted to out-of-frame rearrangements, and those results were checked against IGoR. Hypergeometric tests were used in a later analysis to score TCR-TCR, TCR-HLA and TCR-CMV co-occurrence, with a repertoire-size bias correction applied to the TCR pairs. In a later analysis, false discovery rates were estimated by permuting HLA or CMV assignments 20 times. In a later analysis, co-occurring TCRs were grouped using DBSCAN, with TCRdist sequence similarity added in when clustering inside HLA-allele-positive subsets. For co-occurrence clustering, repertoires with fewer than 30,000 or more than 120,000 public chains were excluded, along with about five repertoires with anomalous nucleotide sharing. TCRdb obtained this table from immuneACCESS and retained in-frame rearrangements with V and J assigned. These tables miss some clones; where compared with another copy, unresolved V genes account for less than half of the shortfall, and the remainder is unexplained. The D gene and trimming were derived from the DNA, and the V and J assignments and clone size from that table. The table for this sample lists about 90,000 clones; 70% to 80% of them were counted only once. The ten most abundant clones make up 0.55% to 0.65% of the sample.

About this clone itself: Its target antigen remains unknown. Per-nucleotide qualities are absent, and no much larger clonotype sits a single base away.

Study-level results and caveats: A later analysis found that HLA-associated TCR beta chains were more clonally expanded and had lower generation probabilities than equally common non-associated chains. Some IMGT-functional V segments, including TRBV6-2 and TRBV6-3, could not be told apart with the 87-base-pair reads, so those segments were excluded. Because some donors lacked HLA typing at each locus, the association tests relied only on the typed subset. Linkage disequilibrium might explain the correlated functional status among segregating V segments, but an unknown experimental factor could not be excluded. CMV serostatus was the only immune exposure information available for the cohort. According to a later analysis, TCR association rates differed among HLA loci, with DRB1 alleles showing the most associated TCRs and HLA-C alleles showing the fewest. Only TCR beta chains were sequenced in this cohort, and the absence of alpha or paired-chain data limited detectable features. An earlier analysis of approximately 540 of the donors showed that most TCR beta V segments appeared in productive rearrangements either about 87% or about 30% of the time, which broadly matched IMGT annotations. In both the original and validation cohorts, the classifier was reported to diagnose cytomegalovirus status with high specificity and sensitivity. About 15 rarely observed V segments, including chromosome 9 orphons, were excluded from the earlier analysis of approximately 600 of the donors because counts were too low. When HLA alleles, especially DR and DQ, strongly co-occurred, TCR associations were difficult to assign to individual alleles. While some public TCRs were present in many individuals, most TCR sequences turned up only very rarely across donors. A further reported finding was that TCR beta sequences accurately predicted the HLA-A and HLA-B alleles for most subjects in the first cohort. Presence/absence analyses assumed roughly uniform sequencing depth across donors, an assumption that may not hold. Several of the top co-occurrence clusters appeared to be linked to parvovirus B19, influenza, CMV and Epstein-Barr virus, according to a later analysis. In a later analysis, some 18,000 TCR beta sequences were associated with specific HLA alleles at a false discovery rate of 0.05. It was suggested by the authors that the approach could potentially be generalized to other disease states and immunological phenotypes. An association between a missense DCLRE1C variant and V-gene and J-gene trimming of TCR beta chains was found in a later genetic analysis and replicated in an independent cohort. A group of highly shared sequence variants was considered likely to be a technical artifact of the sequencing pipeline. The study gave a list of about 160 TCR beta chains associated with cytomegalovirus. A few of the identified cytomegalovirus-associated TCR beta chains were confirmed in vitro to be specific for cytomegalovirus antigens. Most CMV-associated TCR beta chains appeared to be HLA-restricted in a later analysis, and the HLA associations seemed to be driven largely by CMV exposure. A later genetic analysis reported fewer N-insertions in productive TCRs among donors in an Asian-associated ancestry cluster than the approximately 700-donor mean.

In total, 600 or so healthy bone marrow donors made up the cohort. At the time of sampling, every cohort member was nominally healthy, though immune exposures that went unrecorded were likely present. The donor tested CMV seronegative, placing the donor among the 350 to 400 seronegative members of the cohort. A peripheral blood sample was collected from each donor, and TCR beta sequencing was performed on peripheral blood mononuclear cells. The Qiagen DNeasy Blood Extraction Kit was used to extract genomic DNA from the blood cell samples. The rearranged segments are TRBV5-4 and TRBJ1-2, with the D gene uncertain. Specimen: PBMCs. The TCR was taken from a man aged 30 to 45 in good health and CMV-seronegative. The CDR3 in this case is CASSPGLDYGYTF. Read as DNA, the sequence is TGTGCCAGCAGCCCTGGCTTGGACTATGGCTACACCTTC.